Described below is a single T cell receptor beta chain sequence and its context. Its target antigen remains unknown. Base qualities are not recorded, but no much larger clone differs from it by a single base. The data were obtained in a study (dated by TCRdb to the early 2020s). Study-wide conclusions, independent of this receptor: Further investigation, including longitudinal sampling and assessment of a control group, is stated by the authors to be required.

Taken from the germline V gene, the CDR1 and CDR2 loops are KGHSH and LQKENI. The CDR3 covers 14 residues, taking in both the cysteine and the phenylalanine. The read is trimmed to its CDR3 DNA, 42 bases read in frame from base 1. Relative to germline, V is 4 bases shorter and J is 2 bases shorter, with 11 bases between their ends. PBMCs were isolated from peripheral blood, and genomic DNA from unsorted PBMCs was used for TCR beta sequencing. Survey-level sequencing on the immunoSEQ platform was used to profile TCR beta chain repertoires. Under the source paper's analysis protocol: Repertoire diversity was quantified by the inverse Simpson index, and CDR3 amino acid length spectratypes and V-J pairing frequencies were compared. TCR beta CDR3 sequences were matched against VDJdb to annotate clonotypes specific to SARS-CoV-2, CMV, influenza A and EBV. Entries here come from immuneACCESS through TCRdb and include only in-frame sequences with V and J called. Some clones fail to appear in such tables; in the studies checked, an unresolved V gene covers under half of the shortfall, and the cause of the remainder is unknown. The V and J calls and the clone size are those of that table, but D and trimming were determined from the DNA. A total of some 70,000 clones appear in this sample, around 93% of them only once. The ten top clones hold 4% to 4.5% of the sample.

The specimen was PBMCs. This TCR was recovered from a man aged 40-49 years with rheumatoid arthritis. Here the chain combines TRBV18 and TRBJ1-2; confidence is insufficient to name the D gene. The nucleotides are TGTGCCAGCTCACGGGGAGACGGGAACTATGGCTACACCTTC. Translated, it gives CASSRGDGNYGYTF.